A selection of T cell receptor beta chains follows, all from one sample in a study of OX40 agonist ivuxolimab in advanced cancers. Assay used: immunoSEQ multiplex PCR; TCRdb lists only in-frame clones, some missing. Among fewer than 70,000 clones listed, 87% were seen once. The sample consisted of CD4+ or CD8+ T cells sorted from blood, taken in a trial of the OX40 agonist ivuxolimab. Every receptor here comes from an adult with an advanced solid tumor such as melanoma, head and neck, liver or kidney cancer. CDR3s include the opening cysteine and the closing phenylalanine or tryptophan. A D gene is named only where the DNA matches it firmly. Expanded clones are given a class, and other clones once, few, many or no size at all.

D gene: NA; CDR3 length: 12; V gene: TRBV9; clone size: NA; J gene: TRBJ1-3; CDR3 protein: CASSVLGNTIYF; CDR3 DNA: TGTGCCAGCAGCGTGTTAGGAAACACCATATATTTT
D gene: TRBD2; CDR3 length: 13; V gene: TRBV9; clone size: NA; J gene: TRBJ2-7; CDR3 protein: CASSPSGSYEQYF; CDR3 DNA: TGTGCCAGCAGCCCAAGCGGGAGCTACGAGCAGTACTTC
D gene: TRBD1; CDR3 length: 18; V gene: TRBV4-1; clone size: NA; J gene: TRBJ1-2; CDR3 protein: CASSQDPGQGVARMGYTF; CDR3 DNA: TGCGCCAGCAGCCAAGATCCGGGACAGGGGGTGGCGAGGATGGGCTACACCTTC
D gene: NA; CDR3 length: 11; V gene: TRBV6-5; clone size: NA; J gene: TRBJ2-2; CDR3 protein: CASKRAGELFF; CDR3 DNA: TGTGCCAGCAAAAGGGCCGGGGAGCTGTTTTTT
D gene: NA; CDR3 length: 16; V gene: TRBV9; clone size: NA; J gene: TRBJ1-1; CDR3 protein: CASGEVRGRVNTEAFF; CDR3 DNA: TGTGCCAGCGGGGAGGTGCGGGGAAGGGTGAACACTGAAGCTTTCTTT
D gene: NA; CDR3 length: 13; V gene: TRBV28; clone size: NA; J gene: TRBJ1-2; CDR3 protein: CATLGGAGYGYTF; CDR3 DNA: TGTGCCACCCTTGGAGGGGCAGGCTATGGCTACACCTTC
D gene: TRBD2; CDR3 length: 18; V gene: TRBV11-2; clone size: NA; J gene: TRBJ2-4; CDR3 protein: CASSLDLGSGRAKNIQYF; CDR3 DNA: TGTGCCAGCAGCTTAGATTTGGGGAGCGGGAGAGCCAAAAACATTCAGTACTTC
D gene: NA; CDR3 length: 13; V gene: TRBV10-3; clone size: NA; J gene: TRBJ1-1; CDR3 protein: CAISPGTSGEAFF; CDR3 DNA: TGTGCCATCAGTCCTGGGACGTCGGGTGAAGCTTTCTTT
D gene: NA; CDR3 length: 14; V gene: TRBV6-5; clone size: NA; J gene: TRBJ1-5; CDR3 protein: CASSYSDTDQPQHF; CDR3 DNA: TGTGCCAGCAGTTACTCGGACACCGATCAGCCCCAGCATTTT
D gene: NA; CDR3 length: 16; V gene: TRBV28; clone size: once; J gene: TRBJ1-1; CDR3 protein: CASTISLRGIGTEAFF; CDR3 DNA: TGTGCCAGCACCATCTCTTTGCGAGGGATTGGGACTGAAGCTTTCTTT
D gene: TRBD1; CDR3 length: 15; V gene: TRBV13; clone size: NA; J gene: TRBJ2-1; CDR3 protein: CASSSRTGGWNEQFF; CDR3 DNA: TGTGCCAGCAGCTCAAGGACAGGGGGCTGGAATGAGCAGTTCTTC
D gene: TRBD1; CDR3 length: 14; V gene: TRBV19; clone size: NA; J gene: TRBJ1-3; CDR3 protein: CAIGTGGRGNTIYF; CDR3 DNA: TGTGCCATCGGGACAGGGGGGCGAGGAAACACCATATATTTT
D gene: NA; CDR3 length: 14; V gene: TRBV4-1; clone size: NA; J gene: TRBJ1-5; CDR3 protein: CASSQERVGQPQHF; CDR3 DNA: TGCGCCAGCAGCCAAGAGAGGGTTGGACAGCCCCAGCATTTT
D gene: TRBD1; CDR3 length: 15; V gene: TRBV15; clone size: NA; J gene: TRBJ2-7; CDR3 protein: CATSRGQGGVYEQYF; CDR3 DNA: TGTGCCACCAGCAGGGGACAGGGGGGCGTCTACGAGCAGTACTTC
D gene: NA; CDR3 length: 16; V gene: TRBV30; clone size: NA; J gene: TRBJ2-6; CDR3 protein: CAWTGGTLAGANVLTF; CDR3 DNA: TGTGCCTGGACCGGGGGGACACTTGCGGGGGCCAACGTCCTGACTTTC
D gene: NA; CDR3 length: 12; V gene: TRBV28; clone size: NA; J gene: TRBJ2-7; CDR3 protein: CASSLNIHEQYF; CDR3 DNA: TGTGCCAGCAGTTTAAATATCCACGAGCAGTACTTC
D gene: TRBD1; CDR3 length: 14; V gene: TRBV27; clone size: NA; J gene: TRBJ1-1; CDR3 protein: CASSYSGGITEAFF; CDR3 DNA: TGTGCCAGCAGTTACTCAGGGGGAATTACTGAAGCTTTCTTT
D gene: TRBD1; CDR3 length: 14; V gene: TRBV7-8; clone size: NA; J gene: TRBJ1-4; CDR3 protein: CASSLGQGNEKLFF; CDR3 DNA: TGTGCCAGCAGCTTGGGACAGGGAAACGAAAAACTGTTTTTT
D gene: NA; CDR3 length: 12; V gene: TRBV11-2; clone size: NA; J gene: TRBJ2-7; CDR3 protein: CASSSTSYEQYF; CDR3 DNA: TGTGCCAGCAGCTCTACATCCTACGAGCAGTACTTC
D gene: TRBD2; CDR3 length: 16; V gene: TRBV28; clone size: NA; J gene: TRBJ2-1; CDR3 protein: CASSLRLAGKVNEQFF; CDR3 DNA: TGTGCCAGCAGTTTGCGACTAGCGGGAAAGGTCAATGAGCAGTTCTTC
D gene: NA; CDR3 length: 18; V gene: TRBV18; clone size: NA; J gene: TRBJ1-1; CDR3 protein: CASSRGPVGQGMNTEAFF; CDR3 DNA: TGTGCCAGCTCCCGAGGTCCTGTTGGGCAGGGGATGAACACTGAAGCTTTCTTT
D gene: NA; CDR3 length: 15; V gene: TRBV19; clone size: NA; J gene: TRBJ1-4; CDR3 protein: CAAKGTQNANEKLFF; CDR3 DNA: TGTGCCGCCAAAGGGACACAAAACGCTAATGAAAAACTGTTTTTT
D gene: NA; CDR3 length: 13; V gene: TRBV5-1; clone size: NA; J gene: TRBJ1-2; CDR3 protein: CASSFTGNYGYTF; CDR3 DNA: TGCGCCAGCAGCTTTACGGGTAACTATGGCTACACCTTC
D gene: NA; CDR3 length: 15; V gene: TRBV7-3; clone size: NA; J gene: TRBJ2-7; CDR3 protein: CASSLDSSRAYEQYF; CDR3 DNA: TGTGCCAGCAGCTTAGATTCTAGCCGGGCCTACGAGCAGTACTTC
D gene: NA; CDR3 length: 14; V gene: TRBV11-1; clone size: NA; J gene: TRBJ2-1; CDR3 protein: CASSDQTGSNEQFF; CDR3 DNA: TGTGCCAGCAGCGACCAGACAGGTAGCAATGAGCAGTTCTTC
D gene: NA; CDR3 length: 12; V gene: TRBV9; clone size: NA; J gene: TRBJ2-3; CDR3 protein: CASSVEADTQYF; CDR3 DNA: TGTGCCAGCAGCGTAGAGGCAGATACGCAGTATTTT
D gene: NA; CDR3 length: 12; V gene: TRBV29-1; clone size: NA; J gene: TRBJ1-2; CDR3 protein: CSVSTGTIGYTF; CDR3 DNA: TGCAGCGTCTCTACGGGGACAATCGGCTACACCTTC
D gene: NA; CDR3 length: 15; V gene: TRBV7-9; clone size: NA; J gene: TRBJ2-7; CDR3 protein: CASSSPRGPVGEQYF; CDR3 DNA: TGTGCCAGCAGTTCCCCCAGGGGACCCGTGGGGGAGCAGTACTTC
D gene: TRBD1; CDR3 length: 14; V gene: TRBV28; clone size: NA; J gene: TRBJ1-5; CDR3 protein: CASRKTGVRQPQHF; CDR3 DNA: TGTGCCAGCAGGAAAACAGGGGTGCGGCAGCCCCAGCATTTT
D gene: NA; CDR3 length: 17; V gene: TRBV9; clone size: once; J gene: TRBJ2-5; CDR3 protein: CASSVGGYRDFQETQYF; CDR3 DNA: TGTGCCAGCAGCGTAGGAGGGTACAGGGACTTCCAAGAGACCCAGTACTTC
D gene: NA; CDR3 length: 11; V gene: TRBV29-1; clone size: NA; J gene: TRBJ2-5; CDR3 protein: CSARPSETQYF; CDR3 DNA: TGCAGCGCCCGGCCCAGTGAGACCCAGTACTTC
D gene: NA; CDR3 length: 13; V gene: TRBV18; clone size: NA; J gene: TRBJ1-1; CDR3 protein: CASSLDKNTEAFF; CDR3 DNA: TGTGCCAGCTCATTGGACAAGAACACTGAAGCTTTCTTT
D gene: TRBD2; CDR3 length: 14; V gene: TRBV27; clone size: NA; J gene: TRBJ2-7; CDR3 protein: CASSSGLAGHEQYF; CDR3 DNA: TGTGCCAGCAGCTCCGGACTAGCGGGACACGAGCAGTACTTC
D gene: TRBD2; CDR3 length: 12; V gene: TRBV6-5; clone size: once; J gene: TRBJ2-7; CDR3 protein: CASRYSGYEQYF; CDR3 DNA: TGTGCCAGCAGATATAGCGGGTACGAGCAGTACTTC
D gene: NA; CDR3 length: 16; V gene: TRBV4-1; clone size: NA; J gene: TRBJ1-4; CDR3 protein: CASSQEWRRFNEKLFF; CDR3 DNA: TGCGCCAGCAGCCAAGAATGGCGACGGTTTAATGAAAAACTGTTTTTT
D gene: NA; CDR3 length: 14; V gene: TRBV5-4; clone size: NA; J gene: TRBJ2-7; CDR3 protein: CASSPELNSYEQYF; CDR3 DNA: TGTGCCAGCAGCCCGGAACTGAACTCCTACGAGCAGTACTTC
D gene: NA; CDR3 length: 13; V gene: TRBV6-1; clone size: NA; J gene: TRBJ2-7; CDR3 protein: CASSRDTSYEQYF; CDR3 DNA: TGTGCCAGCAGCCGGGACACCTCCTACGAGCAGTACTTC
D gene: TRBD1; CDR3 length: 16; V gene: TRBV5-1; clone size: NA; J gene: TRBJ2-2; CDR3 protein: CASSSRTGTNTGELFF; CDR3 DNA: TGCGCCAGCAGCTCTCGGACAGGGACGAACACCGGGGAGCTGTTTTTT
D gene: TRBD1; CDR3 length: 16; V gene: TRBV9; clone size: NA; J gene: TRBJ2-1; CDR3 protein: CASSEGAGVPYNEQFF; CDR3 DNA: TGTGCCAGCAGCGAGGGGGCAGGGGTTCCCTACAATGAGCAGTTCTTC
D gene: TRBD1; CDR3 length: 13; V gene: TRBV7-3; clone size: NA; J gene: TRBJ2-7; CDR3 protein: CASSFGQGYEQYF; CDR3 DNA: TGTGCCAGCAGCTTCGGACAGGGCTACGAGCAGTACTTC
D gene: TRBD2; CDR3 length: 16; V gene: TRBV28; clone size: NA; J gene: TRBJ2-5; CDR3 protein: CASSLGLAGGQETQYF; CDR3 DNA: TGTGCCAGCAGTTTAGGACTAGCGGGGGGCCAAGAGACCCAGTACTTC
D gene: NA; CDR3 length: 18; V gene: TRBV19; clone size: NA; J gene: TRBJ1-1; CDR3 protein: CASSIGASQGGRRTEAFF; CDR3 DNA: TGTGCCAGTAGTATAGGAGCTAGTCAGGGTGGGAGACGGACTGAAGCTTTCTTT
D gene: TRBD2; CDR3 length: 13; V gene: TRBV9; clone size: NA; J gene: TRBJ2-3; CDR3 protein: CASSPREGDTQYF; CDR3 DNA: TGTGCCAGCAGCCCCAGGGAGGGCGATACGCAGTATTTT
D gene: NA; CDR3 length: 17; V gene: TRBV15; clone size: NA; J gene: TRBJ1-4; CDR3 protein: CATSPRQLRGGGEKLFF; CDR3 DNA: TGTGCCACCAGCCCCCGACAACTCAGGGGTGGGGGTGAAAAACTGTTTTTT
D gene: TRBD2; CDR3 length: 15; V gene: TRBV19; clone size: NA; J gene: TRBJ2-6; CDR3 protein: CASTYGGAGANVLTF; CDR3 DNA: TGTGCCAGTACCTATGGGGGGGCTGGGGCCAACGTCCTGACTTTC
D gene: NA; CDR3 length: 14; V gene: TRBV14; clone size: NA; J gene: TRBJ1-6; CDR3 protein: CASSRALYNSPLHF; CDR3 DNA: TGTGCCAGCAGCAGGGCCTTATATAATTCACCCCTCCACTTT
D gene: TRBD1; CDR3 length: 16; V gene: TRBV28; clone size: NA; J gene: TRBJ2-2; CDR3 protein: CASSPRDSMNTGELFF; CDR3 DNA: TGTGCCAGCAGTCCCAGGGACAGTATGAACACCGGGGAGCTGTTTTTT
D gene: NA; CDR3 length: 12; V gene: TRBV6-5; clone size: NA; J gene: TRBJ2-7; CDR3 protein: CASSYSGPEQYF; CDR3 DNA: TGTGCCAGCAGTTACTCTGGGCCCGAGCAGTACTTC
D gene: TRBD1; CDR3 length: 15; V gene: TRBV28; clone size: NA; J gene: TRBJ2-5; CDR3 protein: CASRAGTGGRETQYF; CDR3 DNA: TGTGCCAGCAGAGCGGGAACAGGGGGCCGAGAGACCCAGTACTTC
D gene: NA; CDR3 length: 15; V gene: TRBV14; clone size: NA; J gene: TRBJ1-4; CDR3 protein: CASSVDGRNNEKLFF; CDR3 DNA: TGTGCCAGCAGCGTGGACGGACGGAATAATGAAAAACTGTTTTTT
D gene: NA; CDR3 length: 16; V gene: TRBV2; clone size: NA; J gene: TRBJ1-5; CDR3 protein: CASSAQSGLSNQPQHF; CDR3 DNA: TGTGCCAGCAGTGCCCAGTCTGGCCTTAGCAATCAGCCCCAGCATTTT
D gene: NA; CDR3 length: 13; V gene: TRBV9; clone size: NA; J gene: TRBJ2-3; CDR3 protein: CASSGGSTDTQYF; CDR3 DNA: TGTGCCAGCAGCGGGGGCAGCACAGATACGCAGTATTTT
D gene: NA; CDR3 length: 12; V gene: TRBV5-4; clone size: NA; J gene: TRBJ2-2; CDR3 protein: CASSLNTGELFF; CDR3 DNA: TGTGCCAGCAGCTTGAACACCGGGGAGCTGTTTTTT
D gene: NA; CDR3 length: 13; V gene: TRBV30; clone size: NA; J gene: TRBJ2-3; CDR3 protein: CAWKFPGTDTQYF; CDR3 DNA: TGTGCCTGGAAGTTCCCTGGGACAGATACGCAGTATTTT
D gene: TRBD1; CDR3 length: 17; V gene: TRBV12-5; clone size: NA; J gene: TRBJ1-6; CDR3 protein: CASGLVQGATYNSPLHF; CDR3 DNA: TGTGCTAGTGGTTTGGTACAGGGGGCTACCTATAACTCACCCCTCCACTTT